This T cell receptor beta chain was captured in a study of neurological immune-mediated disorders (dated 2019 in TCRdb). About the investigation overall: Of the roughly 34 multiple sclerosis patients, around 30 had relapsing-remitting MS and 3 had secondary progressive MS. Peripheral blood TCR-beta repertoires from HTLV-I-associated myelopathy (HAM/TSP) patients, multiple sclerosis patients and healthy controls were compared by UMI-based sequencing. Longitudinal samples, technical triplicates and paired sorted CD4+ and CD8+ T-cell subsets, alongside PBMC samples, were included among the approximately 98 TCR-beta libraries. The cohort comprised some 71 subjects: approximately 15 HAM/TSP patients, approximately 34 multiple sclerosis patients and 20 healthy controls.

From the germline V gene, CDR1 is SGHAT and CDR2 is FQNNGV. The CDR3 runs 15 residues from the cysteine to the phenylalanine. The DNA shown is the 45-base CDR3, in frame from base 1. V is cut by 5 bases and J by 4 bases, and the space between the germline ends is 17 bases. cDNA was synthesized by template-switch 5'RACE using a primer carrying a 10-nucleotide random unique molecular identifier by which each TCR transcript was tagged. Each sequencing run produced over 160 million TCR-beta sequences covering 15-18 subjects. The RNeasy kit was used to extract total RNA. TCR-beta VDJ regions were amplified with primers for the TCR constant region and the 5'RACE anchor, using the KAPA Real-time Library Amplification kit. Sample indexes and Illumina adaptors were added in a first PCR, after which library yield was increased in a second PCR. After Ampure bead purification, the TCR product of roughly 650 bp was size-selected on a 2% E-gel SizeSelection system. Library quality was checked on a Bioanalyzer, concentration was measured with Qubit, and libraries were quantified with the Kapa Library Quantification kit before pooling. An Illumina HiSeq 2500 was used to sequence the libraries paired-end at 2 x 150 bp. To increase sequence diversity, roughly 24-32% phiX was spiked into each library pool. The paper's data handling went like this. Quality-filtered reads were processed with the UMI-based MiGEC pipeline, and over 75% of raw TCR sequences were removed by the MiGEC pipeline during error correction. VDJ genes were aligned to IMGT germline references, and clonotypes were defined by unique CDR3 amino acid sequence plus V-J genes. VDJtools evaluated clonal expansion, Shannon diversity and CDR3 relatedness (CalcPairwiseDistances, ClusterSamples); CLCbio workbench built phylogenetic trees. Clones with at least 8 unique UMIs were defined as expanded, with this threshold being based on coefficient-of-variation modelling across technical triplicates. TCRdb passed the public sequencing reads through fastp at Q25 and MiXCR, retaining productive beta sequences. Rows with one shared CDR3 protein collapse into an entry with the most common genes and DNA. Clone size and V and J calls follow TCRdb, not the original study. The table for this sample lists 66,000 or so distinct CDR3 sequences; 3% to 4% of them were counted only once. The ten most abundant clones make up roughly 3.7% of the sample.

Summary of the overall study and its limitations: The MS cluster was not associated with any clinical or MRI features, and the authors stated that larger cohorts are needed. Across subjects, expanded clones never shared an identical CDR3 amino acid sequence, which suggests that the TCR-beta repertoires in every group were private. In phylogenetic analysis, the repertoires of 18 of 34 MS patients grouped into a cluster of related CDR3 sequences, which suggests a possible signature at the repertoire level. The highest TCR clonal expansion was observed in HAM/TSP patients, whereas the lowest was observed in MS patients, even when compared with healthy controls.

This clonotype was observed at least ten times. Its antigen is not yet known. Nothing much larger sits one base from this clone, and base qualities are not available. Unsorted PBMC libraries were generated from 2 million PBMCs stored in RNAlater at -80 °C until RNA extraction. The multiple sclerosis patients were enrolled in a US clinical protocol that used magnetic resonance imaging to evaluate disease progression. Peripheral blood underwent Ficoll-Hypaque density gradient centrifugation to isolate PBMCs, which were then cryopreserved in liquid nitrogen. The sample taken for sequencing was PBMCs. This sequence was found in a man aged 35-49 years with multiple sclerosis. Recombination linked TRBV11-2 to TRBJ1-1, and perhaps TRBD1 as D gene, on 6 matching bases. The base sequence is TGTGCCAGCAGCCTAATAACAGGGTACGGCACTGAAGCTTTCTTT. Its coded protein is CASSLITGYGTEAFF.